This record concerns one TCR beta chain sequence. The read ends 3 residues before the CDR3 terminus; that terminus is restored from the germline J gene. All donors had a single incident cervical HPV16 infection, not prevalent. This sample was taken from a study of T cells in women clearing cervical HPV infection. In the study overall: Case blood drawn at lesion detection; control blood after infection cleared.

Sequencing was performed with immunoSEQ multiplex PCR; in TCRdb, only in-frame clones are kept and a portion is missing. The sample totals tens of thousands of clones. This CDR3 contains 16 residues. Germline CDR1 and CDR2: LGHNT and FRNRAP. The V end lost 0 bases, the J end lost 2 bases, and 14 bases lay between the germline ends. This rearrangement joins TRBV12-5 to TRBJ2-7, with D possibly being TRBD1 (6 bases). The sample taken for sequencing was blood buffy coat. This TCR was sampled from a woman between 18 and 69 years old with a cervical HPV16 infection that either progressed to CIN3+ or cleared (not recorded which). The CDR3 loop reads CASGLVPRDIPYEQYF. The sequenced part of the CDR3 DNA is TGTGCTAGTGGTTTGGTACCCCGGGACATCCCCTACGAG.